This paragraph covers one T cell receptor (beta chain) sequence. RNA amounts of 0.5 to 1 ug underwent reverse transcription with random hexamers. immunoSEQ multiplex PCR amplified TCR beta CDR3 across 54 Vbeta, 13 Jbeta. Via MiXCR, TCRdb re-called the immunoSEQ multiplex PCR reads, giving one row per CDR3 protein. The sample lists over 120,000 distinct CDR3 sequences, less than 95% occurring once. This sample is drawn from a study of CD8 T cells in Susac syndrome. The CDR3 has 13 amino acids. CDR1 is GTSNPN and CDR2 is SVGIG in the germline V gene (reference sequence). CD8+ and CD4+ T cells taken from blood had their TCR beta sequenced. TEMRA cells were enriched by FACS, and CD4+ and CD8+ T cells were negatively isolated.

The TCR sequence derives from a human donor in good health. This chain connects TRBV30 to TRBJ2-3, with 11 nucleotides matching TRBD2. Material for sequencing was CD4+ T cells from PBMCs. The CDR3 region is CASGTSGTDTQYF. The CDR3 DNA sequence: TGTGCTTCAGGGACTAGCGGTACAGATACGCAGTATTTT. Looking up the rest from reference TRBV30 and TRBJ2-3 gives the full variable domain: SQTIHQWPATLVQPVGSPLSLECTVEGTSNPNLYWYRQAAGRGLQLLFYSVGIGQISSEVPQNLSASRPQDRQFILSSKKLLLSDSGFYLCASGTSGTDTQYFGPGTRLTVL.